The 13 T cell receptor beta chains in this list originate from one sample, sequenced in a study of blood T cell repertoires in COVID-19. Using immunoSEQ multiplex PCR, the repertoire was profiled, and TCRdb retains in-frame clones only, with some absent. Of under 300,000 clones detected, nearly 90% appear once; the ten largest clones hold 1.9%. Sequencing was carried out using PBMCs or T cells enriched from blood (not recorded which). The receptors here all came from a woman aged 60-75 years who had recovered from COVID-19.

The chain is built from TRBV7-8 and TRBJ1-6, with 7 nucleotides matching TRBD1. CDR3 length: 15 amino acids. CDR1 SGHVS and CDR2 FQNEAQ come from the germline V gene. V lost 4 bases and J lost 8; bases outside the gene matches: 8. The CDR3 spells CASSSAGDSYSPLHF. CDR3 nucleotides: TGTGCCAGCAGCTCTGCCGGGGACAGCTATTCACCCCTCCACTTT.

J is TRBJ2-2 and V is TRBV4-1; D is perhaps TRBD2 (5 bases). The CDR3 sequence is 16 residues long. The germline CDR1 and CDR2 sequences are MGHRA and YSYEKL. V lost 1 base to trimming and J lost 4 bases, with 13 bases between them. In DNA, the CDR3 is TGCGCCAGCAGCCAAGTGGTCTCGGGGAGCACCGGGGAGCTGTTTTTT. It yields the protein CASSQVVSGSTGELFF.

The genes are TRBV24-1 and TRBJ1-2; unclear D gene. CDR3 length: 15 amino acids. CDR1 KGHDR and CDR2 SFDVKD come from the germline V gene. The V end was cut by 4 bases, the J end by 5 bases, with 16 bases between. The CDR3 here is CATSESGRSEYGYTF. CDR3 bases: TGTGCCACCAGTGAAAGCGGCCGATCGGAATATGGCTACACCTTC.

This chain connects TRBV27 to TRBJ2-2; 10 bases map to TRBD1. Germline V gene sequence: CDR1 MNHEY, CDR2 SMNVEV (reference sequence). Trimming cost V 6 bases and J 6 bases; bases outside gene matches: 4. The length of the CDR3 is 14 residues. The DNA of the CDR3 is TGTGCCAGCAGCTCCGGACAGGGGGCCGGGGAGCTGTTTTTT. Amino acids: CASSSGQGAGELFF.

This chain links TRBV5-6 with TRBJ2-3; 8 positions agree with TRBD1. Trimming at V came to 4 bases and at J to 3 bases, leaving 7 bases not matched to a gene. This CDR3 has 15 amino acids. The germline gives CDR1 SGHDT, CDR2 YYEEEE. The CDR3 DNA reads TGTGCCAGCAGCGGAAACGGACAGGGTACAGATACGCAGTATTTT. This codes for CASSGNGQGTDTQYF.

The CDR3 nucleotides read TGTGCCAGCAGCCAAGAGATATACGGGATCTTAGGAGAGCAGTACTTC. This encodes CASSQEIYGILGEQYF. The chain has TRBV14 and TRBJ2-7, with D perhaps matching TRBD2 (5 bases). Deletions cut 0 bases from V and 7 bases from J, with 19 bases between. CDR1 and CDR2 from the germline V gene are SGHDN and FVKESK. The CDR3 runs to 16 residues.

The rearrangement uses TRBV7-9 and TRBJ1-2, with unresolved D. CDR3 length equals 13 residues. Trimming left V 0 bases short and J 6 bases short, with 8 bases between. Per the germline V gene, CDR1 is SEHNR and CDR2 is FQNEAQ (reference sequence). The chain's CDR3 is CASSLAKQDGYTF. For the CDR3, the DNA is TGTGCCAGCAGCTTAGCGAAGCAGGATGGCTACACCTTC.

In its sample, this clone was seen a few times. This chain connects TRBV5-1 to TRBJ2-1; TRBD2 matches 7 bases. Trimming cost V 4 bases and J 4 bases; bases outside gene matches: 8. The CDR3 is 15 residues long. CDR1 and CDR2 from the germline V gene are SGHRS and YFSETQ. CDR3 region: CASSPWTSDYNEQFF. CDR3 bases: TGCGCCAGCAGCCCCTGGACTAGTGATTACAATGAGCAGTTCTTC.

CDR3 sequence reads: CASSLDGRAADTQYF. DNA for the CDR3: TGTGCCAGCAGCTTAGACGGGAGGGCCGCAGATACGCAGTATTTT. The chain combines TRBV7-6 with TRBJ2-3, with TRBD2 matching 8 bases. V lost 1 base and J lost 4; bases outside the gene matches: 4. The CDR3 loop spans 15 amino acids. CDR1 is SGHVS and CDR2 is FNYEAQ in the germline V gene.

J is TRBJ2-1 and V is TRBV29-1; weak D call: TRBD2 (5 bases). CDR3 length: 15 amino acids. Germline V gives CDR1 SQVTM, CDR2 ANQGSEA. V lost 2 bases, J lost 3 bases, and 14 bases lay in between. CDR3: CSVEMVGAVYNEQFF. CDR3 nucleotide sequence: TGCAGCGTTGAAATGGTGGGAGCGGTCTACAATGAGCAGTTCTTC.

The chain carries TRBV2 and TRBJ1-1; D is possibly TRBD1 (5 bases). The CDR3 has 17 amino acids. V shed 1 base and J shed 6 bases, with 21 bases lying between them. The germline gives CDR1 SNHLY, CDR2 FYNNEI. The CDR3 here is CASSEGPPGLFNAEAFF. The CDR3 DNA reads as TGTGCCAGCAGTGAAGGCCCCCCGGGACTATTTAATGCTGAAGCTTTCTTT.

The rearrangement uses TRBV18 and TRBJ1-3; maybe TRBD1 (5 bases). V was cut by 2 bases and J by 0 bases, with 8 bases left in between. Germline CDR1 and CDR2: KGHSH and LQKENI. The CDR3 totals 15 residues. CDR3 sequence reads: CASSPGAISGNTIYF. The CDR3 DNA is TGTGCCAGCTCACCAGGGGCGATCTCTGGAAACACCATATATTTT. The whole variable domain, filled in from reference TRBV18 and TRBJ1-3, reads NAGVMQNPRHLVRRRGQEARLRCSPMKGHSHVYWYRQLPEEGLKFMVYLQKENIIDESGMPKERFSAEFPKEGPSILRIQQVVRGDSAAYFCASSPGAISGNTIYFGEGSWLTVV.

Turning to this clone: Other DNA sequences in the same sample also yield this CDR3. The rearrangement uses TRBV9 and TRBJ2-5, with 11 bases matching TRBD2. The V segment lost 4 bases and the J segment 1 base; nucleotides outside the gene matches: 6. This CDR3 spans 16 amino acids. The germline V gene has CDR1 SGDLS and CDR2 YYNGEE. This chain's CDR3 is CASSPPSGGLQETQYF. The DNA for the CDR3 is TGTGCCAGCAGCCCCCCTAGCGGGGGGCTCCAAGAGACCCAGTACTTC.